The 20 T cell receptor beta chains listed next were all sequenced from one sample in a study of cytomegalovirus exposure and HLA in healthy donors. Researchers ran the PCR with 60 Vbeta and 13 Jbeta primers. Repertoires were generated with immunoSEQ multiplex PCR, while TCRdb's copy carries only in-frame clones and drops some. The sample lists about 90,000 clones, approximately 71% seen once, with roughly a sixth in the top ten. Sequencing used PBMCs. These receptors came from a woman between 18 and 30 years old in good health and CMV-seropositive.

This chain links TRBV7-3 with TRBJ1-1; maybe TRBD1 (5 bases). Germline CDR1 is SGHTA and CDR2 is FQGTGA. This CDR3 region has 15 residues. With 6 bases removed from V and 0 bases from J, the gap between germline ends came to 14 bases. CDR3 sequence: CASSRGGSMNTEAFF. The CDR3 DNA sequence: TGTGCCAGCAGTCGGGGGGGTTCTATGAACACTGAAGCTTTCTTT.

Only one count was recorded for this clone. The chain couples TRBV7-3 to TRBJ2-2; D call uncertain. CDR3 size: 14 residues. Germline assignment: CDR1 SGHTA and CDR2 FQGTGA. V lost 2 bases, J lost 3 bases, and 7 bases lay in between. The CDR3 loop reads CASSLFEDTGELFF. For the CDR3, the DNA is TGTGCCAGCAGCTTATTCGAGGACACCGGGGAGCTGTTTTTT.

The chain recombines TRBV7-3 with TRBJ2-5; 11 bases fit TRBD1. After removal of 5 bases from V and 4 bases from J, the junction contained 6 bases not matched to a gene. Germline loops: CDR1 SGHTA, CDR2 FQGTGA. The CDR3 loop spans 15 amino acids. CDR3 loop: CASSAPGTGGETQYF. CDR3 coding DNA: TGTGCCAGCAGCGCCCCGGGGACAGGGGGAGAGACCCAGTACTTC.

The chain combines TRBV21-1 with TRBJ2-7; the table calls TRBD2, which could not be checked here. TRBV21-1 is a listed pseudogene. The CDR3 length is 18 residues. In DNA form, the CDR3 reads TGTGCCAGCAGCGATCGGACTAGCGGGAGTACCGACCCTTACGAGCAGTACTTC. It encodes CASSDRTSGSTDPYEQYF.

The gene calls are TRBV6-4 and TRBJ2-3; 16 positions agree with TRBD2. J gave up 4 bases and V 2 bases, and 0 bases lay outside the gene matches. CDR1 and CDR2 (germline): MRHNA, SNTAGT. The length of the CDR3 is 16 residues. CDR3 bases: TGTGCCAGCAGTGACGGGACTAGCGGGGGGGCAGATACGCAGTATTTT. Translating gives CASSDGTSGGADTQYF.

This chain connects TRBV11-2 to TRBJ1-4; D not resolved. The CDR3 spans 15 residues. The V end was cut by 2 bases, the J end by 4 bases, with 11 bases between. Germline lookup yields CDR1 SGHAT and CDR2 FQNNGV. The CDR3 region has the DNA TGTGCCAGCAGCTTAACCCCGGGGTTTAATGAAAAACTGTTTTTT. Amino acids: CASSLTPGFNEKLFF.

This clone was observed a few times. This chain uses TRBV7-2 with TRBJ2-7, with a weak D call TRBD2 (7 bases). Between the trimmed V and J ends, which lost 1 base and 0 bases, there was a span of 16 bases. The CDR3 sequence is 17 residues long. Germline values: CDR1 SGHTA, CDR2 FQGNSA. The CDR3 region is CASSLVAGALSSYEQYF. CDR3 in DNA: TGTGCCAGCAGCTTAGTGGCGGGGGCACTGAGCTCCTACGAGCAGTACTTC.

This chain uses TRBV9 with TRBJ2-7; 9 bases agree with TRBD1. CDR1 is SGDLS and CDR2 is YYNGEE in the germline V gene. V lost 3 bases to trimming and J lost 3 bases; unmatched junction nucleotides: 7. This CDR3 comprises 15 residues. The CDR3 protein is CASSAGQGSFYEQYF. As DNA, the CDR3 is TGTGCCAGCAGCGCTGGACAGGGGAGCTTCTACGAGCAGTACTTC.

CDR3 region: CASSFGSGGYSYEQYF. CDR3 coding DNA: TGCGCCAGCAGCTTTGGTAGCGGGGGGTACTCCTACGAGCAGTACTTC. The chain recombines TRBV5-1 with TRBJ2-7, with 10 bases fitting TRBD2. Trimming at V came to 2 bases and at J to 0 bases, leaving 5 bases not matched to a gene. The germline CDR1 and CDR2 sequences are SGHRS and YFSETQ. The CDR3 is 16 amino acids. Variable domain in full (rest from reference TRBV5-1 and TRBJ2-7): KAGVTQTPRYLIKTRGQQVTLSCSPISGHRSVSWYQQTPGQGLQFLFEYFSETQRNKGNFPGRFSGRQFSNSRSEMNVSTLELGDSALYLCASSFGSGGYSYEQYFGPGTRLTVT.

This clone was recorded only once. This rearrangement joins TRBV27 to TRBJ1-6, with D unresolved. Germline V gene data show CDR1 as MNHEY and CDR2 as SMNVEV (reference sequence). The ends were cut back, 5 bases at V and 9 bases at J, with 17 bases in the middle. The CDR3 extends over 15 amino acids. The CDR3 protein is CASSTPRRAGSPLHF. The DNA of the CDR3 is TGTGCCAGCAGTACTCCGAGGAGGGCTGGTTCACCCCTCCACTTT.

The J gene is TRBJ1-2, the V gene TRBV28; weak D call: TRBD1 (5 bases). The length of the CDR3 is 12 residues. Germline CDR1 MDHEN, CDR2 SYDVKM. V shed 4 bases and J shed 13 bases, with 16 bases lying between them. CDR3 region: CASSSGGGDGTF. For the CDR3, the DNA is TGTGCCAGCAGTTCGGGGGGGGGAGACGGCACCTTC.

Here the CDR3 reads CATSRGGPGLALQETQYF. CDR3 bases: TGTGCCACCAGCCGAGGTGGGCCGGGACTCGCGTTACAAGAGACCCAGTACTTC. V usage is TRBV15 and J usage is TRBJ2-5; the D gene is possibly TRBD2 (6 bases). Germline CDR1 LNHNV, CDR2 YYDKDF (reference sequence). V dropped 5 bases and J dropped 2 bases, with 24 bases sitting between them. There are 18 residues in the CDR3.

The CDR3 reads CASSSTGDQTQYF. CDR3 nucleotides: TGCGCCAGCAGCTCGACAGGAGACCAGACCCAGTACTTC. The chain combines TRBV5-1 with TRBJ2-5; the D gene is possibly TRBD1 (6 bases). V was trimmed by 3 bases and J by 6 bases, leaving 12 bases between them. CDR1 and CDR2 (germline): SGHRS, YFSETQ. This CDR3 comprises 13 residues.

The rearrangement links TRBV2 to TRBJ2-1, with D tentatively TRBD1 (6 bases). The CDR3 totals 10 residues. V lost 4 bases and J 11 bases, leaving 6 bases between the germline ends. Germline CDR1 reads SNHLY; CDR2 reads FYNNEI. Here the CDR3 reads CASSGGQQFF. CDR3 nucleotide sequence: TGTGCCAGCAGTGGGGGGCAGCAGTTCTTC.

V usage is TRBV19 and J usage is TRBJ2-1; 12 nucleotides agree with TRBD2. This CDR3 comprises 18 residues. V lost 7 bases and J lost 4; bases outside the gene matches: 14. Germline CDR1 reads LNHDA; CDR2 reads SQIVND (reference sequence). The CDR3 DNA follows: TGTGCCAGTACCTTACTAGCGGGGGGCCCTACAGGATACAATGAGCAGTTCTTC. This translates into CASTLLAGGPTGYNEQFF.

This clone was observed once. V gene TRBV4-1 combines with J gene TRBJ1-1, with D possibly matching TRBD1 (5 bases). The CDR3 loop spans 18 amino acids. V lost 6 bases and J lost 0, with 23 bases in between. The V gene's germline CDR1 is MGHRA and CDR2 YSYEKL. The CDR3 DNA sequence: TGCGCCAGCAGTTCGCAGGGCAGGAAGAAAATTGTGAACACTGAAGCTTTCTTT. Protein: CASSSQGRKKIVNTEAFF.

This clone was detected once. The chain is built from TRBV7-9 and TRBJ2-6; possible D gene TRBD2, 5 bases. Trimming shortened V by 1 base and J by 0 bases, and 10 bases separated the two germline ends. The V gene's germline CDR1 is SEHNR and CDR2 FQNEAQ (reference sequence). The CDR3 is 17 residues long. CDR3: CASSLVGGYSGANVLTF. The CDR3 coding sequence is TGTGCCAGCAGCTTAGTGGGCGGGTACTCTGGGGCCAACGTCCTGACTTTC.

A few counts support this clone. The chain uses TRBV5-4 and TRBJ1-2; 7 positions match TRBD1. Trimming cost V 5 bases and J 4 bases; bases outside gene matches: 11. Germline loops: CDR1 SGHNT, CDR2 YYREEE (reference sequence). The CDR3 has 15 residues. CDR3 loop: CASRVQGLGGYGYTF. CDR3 in DNA: TGTGCCAGCAGGGTACAGGGGTTAGGCGGCTATGGCTACACCTTC.

In regard to this clone: One end of the junction fails to match germline, which may point to a read error. The chain has TRBV2 and TRBJ1-3; D remains unclear. This CDR3 comprises 15 residues. The germline V gene encodes CDR1 SNHLY and CDR2 FYNNEI. The CDR3 nucleotides read TGTGCCAGCAGCGATCAGGCTAGCTCTGGAAACACCATATACTTT. Its protein is CASSDQASSGNTIYF.

The chain has TRBV27 and TRBJ2-3; 9 bases agree with TRBD2. The V gene's germline CDR1 is MNHEY and CDR2 SMNVEV (reference sequence). The CDR3 has 14 amino acids. J was trimmed by 6 bases and V by 6 bases; bases with no gene match: 7. The CDR3 DNA reads as TGTGCCAGCAGCCGGACTAGCGTTTTTGATACGCAGTATTTT. It translates to CASSRTSVFDTQYF.